Listed below are T cell receptor beta chains from one sample, sequenced in a study of T-cell memory formation after mild COVID-19. TCRdb reanalysed the 5' RACE reads using MiXCR and keeps one entry per CDR3 protein. The table has about 560,000 distinct CDR3 sequences, over 15% seen once; the top ten hold about 11%. The specimen sequenced was PBMCs or a T cell subset sorted from them (not recorded which). The receptors here all came from an adult woman who had mild COVID-19 (a few samples of this study predate the infection). Cell type and time point are not known. Both conserved end residues are part of each CDR3. The D gene is left open where the match is weak. Only part of the rows carry a size: once, few, many, or a class if the clone is expanded.

>TRBJ1-2|-|few|TRBV12-3/TRBV12-4
TGTGCCAGCAGTTTTTACCTCGATGGCTACACCTTC
CASSFYLDGYTF
>TRBJ1-1|-|-|TRBV29-1
TGCAGCGTTGCACCCCGGGACACTGAAGCTTTCTTT
CSVAPRDTEAFF
>TRBJ2-5|-|few|TRBV20-1
TGCAGTGCTAGTGTCCAGAGGGAGACCCAGTACTTC
CSASVQRETQYF
>TRBJ2-7|TRBD2|few|TRBV7-9
TGTGCCAGCAGCCCCTCGACTAGCGGGAGGGACTACGAGCAGTACTTC
CASSPSTSGRDYEQYF
>TRBJ2-1|TRBD1|-|TRBV30
TGTGCCTTAGACAGGGGTCGGGTGGAGCAGTTCTTC
CALDRGRVEQFF
>TRBJ2-5|TRBD2|-|TRBV10-3
TGTGCCATCAGTGAGGGAGCGGGAGTGGGGTACCAAGAGACCCAGTACTTC
CAISEGAGVGYQETQYF
>TRBJ2-3|-|few|TRBV9
TGTGCCAGCAGCTCGGGGACGCGGGGAGATACGCAGTATTTT
CASSSGTRGDTQYF
>TRBJ1-6|-|few|TRBV5-5
TGTGCCAGCAGCCCGAGGGATTCACCCCTCCACTTT
CASSPRDSPLHF
>TRBJ1-1|TRBD1|-|TRBV5-1
TGCGCCAGCAGCGGCGGACAGGGGACAGTGAACACTGAAGCTTTCTTT
CASSGGQGTVNTEAFF
>TRBJ2-5|-|few|TRBV3-1
TGTGCCAGCAGCCATTTCACACACGAGGAGACCCAGTACTTC
CASSHFTHEETQYF
>TRBJ2-1|TRBD2|few|TRBV12-3/TRBV12-4
TGTGCCACCCAGCGGCTAGCGGAGAACTACAATGAGCAGTTCTTC
CATQRLAENYNEQFF
>TRBJ1-4|-|-|TRBV5-1
TGCGCCAGCAGCCTTGAGTCAGGTTCAACTAATGAAAAACTGTTTTTT
CASSLESGSTNEKLFF